The 27 T cell receptor beta chains listed next were all sequenced from one sample in a study of blood T cells in healthy people across ages. The second PCR ran about 6 to 11 cycles with a sample-barcoded 5' primer and J-beta primers. Each CDR3 protein gets one entry after TCRdb re-called the 5' RACE reads with MiXCR. The table lists some 320,000 distinct CDR3 sequences, 25% to 30% of them singletons. Material: blood. The receptors shown here come from an older woman in good health.

This clonotype appeared many times. The chain uses TRBV6-5 and TRBJ2-5, with 14 bases matching TRBD2. Germline V CDR1 and CDR2: MNHEY, SVGAGI. J was trimmed by 1 base and V by 4 bases; bases with no gene match: 8. The CDR3 length is 18 residues. The chain's CDR3 is CASSWGTSGRGSQETQYF. CDR3 coding DNA: TGTGCCAGCAGTTGGGGGACTAGCGGGAGAGGCAGCCAAGAGACCCAGTACTTC.

This clonotype was detected only a few times. This sequence joins TRBV6-1 and TRBJ1-5; D perhaps matches TRBD1 (5 bases). This CDR3 contains 15 residues. V was pared by 7 bases and J by 3 bases, with 16 bases between. In germline, CDR1 is MNHNS, CDR2 SASEGT. The CDR3 DNA reads TGTGCCAGCACCAGGGAGACTAGCGTCAATCAGCCCCAGCATTTT. It specifies CASTRETSVNQPQHF.

CDR3: CASKMTGTGIYEQYF. DNA of the CDR3: TGTGCCAGTAAGATGACAGGGACAGGGATCTACGAGCAGTACTTC. The chain recombines TRBV19 with TRBJ2-7, with TRBD1 matching over 9 bases. CDR1 and CDR2 from the germline V gene are LNHDA and SQIVND (reference sequence). This CDR3 has 15 amino acids. Unmatched junction bases numbered 10, after V lost 7 bases and J lost 3 bases.

This clonotype was picked up a small number of times. This chain connects TRBV4-3 to TRBJ2-5; possible D gene TRBD1, 6 bases. From germline, CDR1 is LGHNA and CDR2 YSLEER. CDR3 size: 14 residues. The V end was cut by 4 bases, the J end by 13 bases, with 22 bases between. The CDR3 region is CASSPSDLGGALYF. In DNA, the CDR3 is TGCGCCAGCAGCCCCTCAGATTTAGGGGGAGCTTTGTACTTC.

This clonotype was recorded at least ten times. V is TRBV25-1 and J is TRBJ2-3; 14 bases agree with TRBD2. CDR1 MGHDK and CDR2 SYGVNS come from the germline V gene. The CDR3 has 19 residues. The trim removed 6 bases at V and 1 base at J, leaving 12 bases unmatched. The CDR3 loop is CASSGTSGSEAGGTDTQYF. The CDR3 nucleotides read TGTGCCAGCAGCGGGACTAGCGGGAGCGAAGCTGGGGGCACAGATACGCAGTATTTT. The whole variable domain, remainder taken from reference TRBV25-1 and TRBJ2-3, is EADIYQTPRYLVIGTGKKITLECSQTMGHDKMYWYQQDPGMELHLIHYSYGVNSTEKGDLSSESTVSRIRTEHFPLTLESARPSHTSQYLCASSGTSGSEAGGTDTQYFGPGTRLTVL.

This clonotype has only one observation. The chain links TRBV29-1 to TRBJ2-3; D perhaps matches TRBD2 (5 bases). Per the germline V gene, CDR1 is SQVTM and CDR2 is ANQGSEA. V was clipped by 6 bases and J by 6 bases, with 25 bases between them. The CDR3 is 16 residues long. The CDR3 DNA reads as TGCAGCGTAAAAGCGGTAATAGGGTTAGACGGGGATACGCAGTATTTT. Its protein product is CSVKAVIGLDGDTQYF.

The V and J genes are TRBV7-2 and TRBJ1-6; 8 nucleotides align to TRBD1. In germline, CDR1 is SGHTA, CDR2 FQGNSA. The CDR3 contains 14 residues. Trimming removed 3 bases from V and 9 bases from J; junction bases left unmatched: 4. This CDR3 reads CASSLDRDLSPLHF. Here the CDR3 DNA reads TGTGCCAGCAGCTTGGACAGGGACCTTTCACCCCTCCACTTT.

This clonotype was detected a few times. This chain connects TRBV20-1 to TRBJ2-1; D is perhaps TRBD2 (6 bases). The V gene lost 3 bases and the J gene lost 5 bases, with 11 bases spanning the gap. Germline CDR1 reads DFQATT; CDR2 reads SNEGSKA (reference sequence). The CDR3 runs 13 residues. The CDR3 is CSASGRADNEQFF. The CDR3 bases are TGCAGTGCTAGCGGGAGAGCGGACAATGAGCAGTTCTTC.

This clonotype was counted a single time. The J gene is TRBJ1-4, the V gene TRBV11-2, with D maybe TRBD1 (5 bases). V gave up 1 base and J gave up 6 bases, with 9 bases separating them. The CDR3 contains 14 residues. Per the germline V gene, CDR1 is SGHAT and CDR2 is FQNNGV. The CDR3 region is CASSLGDRDEKLFF. DNA for the CDR3: TGTGCCAGCAGCTTAGGGGACCGGGATGAAAAACTGTTTTTT.

The chain uses TRBV20-1 and TRBJ2-7; TRBD2 might be the D (6 bases). V lost 1 base to trimming and J lost 0 bases, with 16 bases between them. The length of the CDR3 is 16 residues. Germline V CDR1 and CDR2: DFQATT, SNEGSKA (reference sequence). The CDR3 coding sequence is TGCAGTGCTAGAGGCGGGGAGCGCTACTTCTCCTACGAGCAGTACTTC. It codes for CSARGGERYFSYEQYF.

There are a few counts of this clonotype. This chain links TRBV6-6 with TRBJ1-4; TRBD1 might be the D (5 bases). CDR1 is MNHNY, CDR2 SVGAGI, per germline (reference sequence). With 2 bases removed from V and 4 bases from J, the gap between germline ends came to 11 bases. The length of the CDR3 is 15 residues. The CDR3, as DNA: TGTGCCAGCAGTTACCCAGGGCAGCTTAATGAAAAACTGTTTTTT. This encodes CASSYPGQLNEKLFF.

V and J are TRBV28 and TRBJ1-5, with no clear D. The CDR3 covers 13 residues. The ends were cut back, 2 bases at V and 4 bases at J, with 6 bases in the middle. Germline values: CDR1 MDHEN, CDR2 SYDVKM. The CDR3 DNA reads TGTGCCAGCAGTTTAAGGTGGAATCAGCCCCAGCATTTT. Protein sequence: CASSLRWNQPQHF.

This clonotype occurred many times. This chain joins TRBV7-9 and TRBJ1-4; possible D gene TRBD1, 5 bases. Trimming removed 3 bases from V and 13 bases from J, with 15 bases in between. The CDR3 has 13 amino acids. Germline CDR1 reads SEHNR; CDR2 reads FQNEAQ (reference sequence). The CDR3 DNA sequence: TGTGCCAGCAGCTTTGATGGGTGGGGACGACTGTTTTTT. Protein product: CASSFDGWGRLFF.

The V call is TRBV15, the J call TRBJ1-5, with a weak D call TRBD1 (6 bases). Germline V gene data show CDR1 as LNHNV and CDR2 as YYDKDF (reference sequence). Trimming pared 3 bases from V and 6 bases from J, leaving 12 bases between. This CDR3 has 14 amino acids. The CDR3 sequence: CATSSEQGPQPQHF. CDR3 nucleotides: TGTGCCACCAGCAGCGAGCAGGGGCCTCAGCCCCAGCATTTT.

This chain connects TRBV10-3 to TRBJ2-7; 7 bases match TRBD1. There are 15 residues in the CDR3. Germline V gene data show CDR1 as ENHRY and CDR2 as SYGVKD. V shed 6 bases and J 3 bases; nucleotides not matched to a gene: 11. The CDR3 here is CAIRGDRVADYEQYF. The CDR3 coding sequence is TGTGCCATCAGGGGTGACAGGGTTGCTGACTACGAGCAGTACTTC.

There are a few counts of this clonotype. This chain uses TRBV6-5 with TRBJ2-3; 9 bases fit TRBD1. Trimming took 8 bases from V and 1 from J; bases not matched to a gene: 4. Per germline, CDR1 MNHEY and CDR2 SVGAGI. This CDR3 is built from 14 residues. CDR3 DNA sequence: TGTGCCAGCGGTCGGACAGGGGGCACAGATACGCAGTATTTT. Protein sequence: CASGRTGGTDTQYF.

Notes on this clonotype: The germline gene is not matched at one end of the junction; a read error may be the cause. The V gene is TRBV5-6, the J gene TRBJ1-3, with D unclear. The CDR3 runs 15 residues. The V gene's germline CDR1 is SGHDT and CDR2 YYEEEE. CDR3 coding DNA: TGTGCCAGCAGCTTGGCCGGATATCCTGGGAACACCATATATTTT. Its protein is CASSLAGYPGNTIYF.

This clonotype was recorded many times. In DNA, the CDR3 is TGTGCCAGCAGCCGAGGACAGCCGCGGTCAGAGACCCAGTACTTC. It translates to CASSRGQPRSETQYF. The J gene is TRBJ2-5, the V gene TRBV3-1; TRBD1 is a possible D gene (6 bases). The germline gives CDR1 LGHDT, CDR2 YNNKEL (reference sequence). The CDR3 loop spans 15 amino acids. Trimming removed 4 bases at V and 4 bases at J, with 16 bases between.

There are a few counts of this clonotype. The chain is built from TRBV10-3 and TRBJ2-1; D may correspond to TRBD1 or TRBD2 (6 bases each). V was shortened by 9 bases and J by 8 bases, with 20 bases between the two germline ends. This CDR3 is 14 amino acids long. Germline V gives CDR1 ENHRY, CDR2 SYGVKD. CDR3 sequence: CAISTRGEFDEQFF. CDR3 nucleotide sequence: TGTGCCATTTCGACAAGGGGGGAATTCGATGAGCAGTTCTTC.

This clonotype was found a few times. The chain couples TRBV14 to TRBJ2-1; 11 bases align to TRBD2. Germline V gene sequence: CDR1 SGHDN, CDR2 FVKESK. After removal of 4 bases from V and 5 bases from J, the junction contained 4 bases not matched to a gene. The length of the CDR3 is 15 residues. DNA for the CDR3: TGTGCCAGCAGCCGTAGCGGGAGGGCCGACAATGAGCAGTTCTTC. Protein sequence: CASSRSGRADNEQFF. The full variable domain, its missing parts supplied by reference TRBV14 and TRBJ2-1, is EAGVTQFPSHSVIEKGQTVTLRCDPISGHDNLYWYRRVMGKEIKFLLHFVKESKQDESGMPNNRFLAERTGGTYSTLKVQPAELEDSGVYFCASSRSGRADNEQFFGPGTRLTVL.

The table lists this clonotype with a few counts. This chain connects TRBV5-4 to TRBJ1-1; D remains ambiguous. The CDR3 runs to 13 residues. The V end lost 2 bases, the J end lost 5 bases, and 10 bases lay between the germline ends. Germline V gene sequence: CDR1 SGHNT, CDR2 YYREEE (reference sequence). The CDR3 DNA reads as TGTGCCAGCAGCTTAGACCCGGGGACTGAAGCTTTCTTT. Its translation: CASSLDPGTEAFF.

This clonotype was found many times. The rearrangement links TRBV4-1 to TRBJ2-3; 9 nucleotides match TRBD2. From germline, CDR1 is MGHRA and CDR2 YSYEKL. This CDR3 comprises 16 residues. The V gene end was trimmed by 0 bases and the J gene end by 6 bases; junction bases not matched to a gene: 7. CDR3 amino acids: CASSQEGSGRRDTQYF. The CDR3 DNA is TGCGCCAGCAGCCAAGAGGGGAGCGGGAGGCGGGATACGCAGTATTTT.

This clonotype was counted only a few times. This may stem from a read error, because a much larger clone lies one nucleotide away. The J gene is TRBJ2-5, the V gene TRBV14; 8 positions agree with TRBD1. Trimming at V came to 1 base and at J to 2 bases, leaving 6 bases not matched to a gene. CDR3 length: 16 amino acids. Germline V gene sequence: CDR1 SGHDN, CDR2 FVKESK. Here the CDR3 DNA reads TGTGCCAGCAGCCAAGCGGTCCGGGACAGGCAAGAGACCCAGTACTTC. It translates to CASSQAVRDRQETQYF.

The chain uses TRBV4-3 and TRBJ1-2; no clear D. This CDR3 is 15 amino acids long. Trimming took off 0 bases at V and 7 bases at J, with 15 bases between the two ends. The germline gives CDR1 LGHNA, CDR2 YSLEER. DNA for the CDR3: TGCGCCAGCAGCCAAGACCTTACGAGGGCCCTTGGCTACACCTTC. Its protein product is CASSQDLTRALGYTF.

The rearrangement links TRBV4-3 to TRBJ2-1; D unclear. V was pared by 1 base and J by 4 bases, with 23 bases between. In germline, CDR1 is LGHNA, CDR2 YSLEER. The CDR3 loop spans 19 amino acids. CDR3 sequence reads: CASSQGYLLSLTTYNEQFF. The CDR3 nucleotides are TGCGCCAGCAGCCAAGGTTATTTATTGTCACTAACAACATACAATGAGCAGTTCTTC.

This sequence joins TRBV27 and TRBJ2-2, with 10 bases that match TRBD1. V trimming: 0 bases; J trimming: 1 base; junction bases outside the gene matches: 5. Germline loops: CDR1 MNHEY, CDR2 SMNVEV (reference sequence). CDR3 size: 18 residues. The CDR3 spells CASSLSGTGALNTGELFF. The DNA of the CDR3 is TGTGCCAGCAGTTTATCCGGGACAGGGGCGCTGAACACCGGGGAGCTGTTTTTT.

In its sample, this clonotype was seen a few times. This chain joins TRBV7-2 and TRBJ2-7, with 10 bases identical to TRBD1. V trimming: 7 bases; J trimming: 4 bases; junction bases outside the gene matches: 7. Germline lookup yields CDR1 SGHTA and CDR2 FQGNSA. The CDR3 is 14 amino acids. The CDR3 reads CASTRQGAGYEQYF. The CDR3 DNA reads as TGTGCCAGCACCCGACAGGGGGCAGGGTACGAGCAGTACTTC.